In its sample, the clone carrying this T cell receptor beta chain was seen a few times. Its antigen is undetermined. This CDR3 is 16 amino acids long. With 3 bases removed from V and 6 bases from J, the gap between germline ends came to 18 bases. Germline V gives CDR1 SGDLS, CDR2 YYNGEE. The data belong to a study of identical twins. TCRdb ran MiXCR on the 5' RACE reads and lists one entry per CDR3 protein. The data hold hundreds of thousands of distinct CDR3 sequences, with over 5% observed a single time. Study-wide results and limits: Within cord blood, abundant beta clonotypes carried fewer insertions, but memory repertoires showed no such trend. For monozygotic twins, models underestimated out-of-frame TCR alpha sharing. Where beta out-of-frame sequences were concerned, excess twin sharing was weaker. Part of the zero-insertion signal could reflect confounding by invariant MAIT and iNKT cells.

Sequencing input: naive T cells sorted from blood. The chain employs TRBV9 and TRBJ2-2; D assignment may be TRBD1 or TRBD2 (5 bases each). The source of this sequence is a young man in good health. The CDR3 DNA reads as TGTGCCAGCAGCGCCGGGACGCCCCGCGGGTCCGGGGAGCTGTTTTTT. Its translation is CASSAGTPRGSGELFF.